This T cell receptor (beta chain) was obtained from a study of shared clonotypes between healthy human individuals. The CDR3 is 15 residues long. Trimming at V came to 2 bases and at J to 8 bases, leaving 3 bases not matched to a gene. CDR1 MDHEN and CDR2 SYDVKM come from the germline V gene. The table lists this clone with a count of one. Sequencing was performed with immunoSEQ multiplex PCR; in TCRdb, only in-frame clones are kept and a portion is missing. The sample holds about 2 million clones, around 95% seen once. The TCR sequence derives from a man aged 18 to 30 in good health. Sequencing was done on a sample of naive CD4+ T cells sorted from blood. Subset meaning: CD45RA+ positively selected. V is TRBV28 and J is TRBJ1-6, with TRBD1 matching 10 bases. CDR3 coding DNA: TGTGCCAGCAGTTTAGACAGGGGGCTTTATTCACCCCTCCACTTT. This gives the protein CASSLDRGLYSPLHF.